This T cell receptor beta chain comes out of a study of cytomegalovirus exposure and HLA in healthy donors. The PCR contained 60 Vbeta and 13 Jbeta primers. Generated by immunoSEQ multiplex PCR, the TCRdb table keeps only in-frame clones and is missing some. The table lists about 160,000 clones, 70% to 80% of them singletons. Comments on this clone: Its antigen is not identified.

Germline lookup yields CDR1 MNHEY and CDR2 SMNVEV (reference sequence). Losses at the gene ends were 2 bases for V and 1 base for J; bases not matched to a gene: 17. CDR3 length equals 20 residues. Whole-study results and caveats: In a later analysis, productive TCRs from donors in an Asian-associated ancestry cluster reportedly carried fewer N-insertions than the cohort mean. In most subjects, TCR beta sequences reportedly gave accurate predictions of HLA-A and HLA-B alleles.

The genes are TRBV27 and TRBJ2-5; 9 bases align to TRBD1. The receptor's source is a man between 35 and 55 years old in good health and CMV-seronegative. Sequenced: PBMCs. CDR3 sequence (DNA): TGTGCCAGCAGTTTAACGGCCGGGGACAGGGTAGGTCGTGGCCAAGAGACCCAGTACTTC. This encodes CASSLTAGDRVGRGQETQYF.